The entry that follows covers one T cell receptor (beta chain) sequence. The antigen remains unidentified. These data come from a study of T cell responses to AZD1222 COVID-19 vaccine. Study-wide results and limits: There were repertoire samples only from the period after the peak T cell response. Clonal diversity was possibly underestimated, and white British individuals and females predominated among donors.

The trim removed 3 bases at V and 5 bases at J, leaving 0 bases unmatched. The CDR3 is made up of 14 amino acids. The germline V gene encodes CDR1 KGHDR and CDR2 SFDVKD. Sequencing used immunoSEQ multiplex PCR; TCRdb keeps in-frame clones, though not all of them. The data show 90,000 to 150,000 clones, approximately 86% seen once. V gene TRBV24-1 combines with J gene TRBJ2-6, with TRBD2 matching over 7 bases. The receptor was derived from an adult who received the AZD1222 COVID-19 vaccine. This material consisted of peripheral blood, taken 28 days after the second AZD1222 dose. Written as DNA, the CDR3 is TGTGCCACCAGTGATGGGACTAGGGCCAACGTCCTGACTTTC. Protein product: CATSDGTRANVLTF.